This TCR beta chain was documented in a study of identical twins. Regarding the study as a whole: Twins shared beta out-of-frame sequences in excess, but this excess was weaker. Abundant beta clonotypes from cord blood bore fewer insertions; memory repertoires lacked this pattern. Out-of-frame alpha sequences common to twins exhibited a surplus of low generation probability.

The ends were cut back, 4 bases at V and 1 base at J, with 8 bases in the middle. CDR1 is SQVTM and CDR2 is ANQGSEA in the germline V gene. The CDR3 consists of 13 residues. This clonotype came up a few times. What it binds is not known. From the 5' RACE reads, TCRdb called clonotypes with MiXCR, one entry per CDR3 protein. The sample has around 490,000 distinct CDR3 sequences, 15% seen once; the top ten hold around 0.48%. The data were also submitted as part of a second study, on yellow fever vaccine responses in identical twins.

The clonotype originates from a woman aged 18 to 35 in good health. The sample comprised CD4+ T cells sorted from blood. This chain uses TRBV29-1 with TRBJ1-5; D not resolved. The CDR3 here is CSVGHQSNQPQHF. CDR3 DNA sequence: TGCAGCGTTGGACACCAGAGCAATCAGCCCCAGCATTTT.